The clone carrying this T cell receptor beta chain appeared a few times. The antigen remains unidentified. This sample was included in a study of post-analysis software for immune sequencing data. CDR1 and CDR2 (germline): LGHNA, YNFKEQ. This CDR3 contains 15 residues. Trimming shortened V by 1 base and J by 5 bases, and 14 bases separated the two germline ends. Whole-study results and caveats: Patients showed TRBV5-6, TRBV5-1 and TRBV20-1 among four to six TRBV segments more frequent than in controls.

Prepared TCR beta cDNA libraries contained unique molecular identifiers. TCRdb re-derived calls from the PCR reads in MiXCR, one entry per CDR3 protein. The table records hundreds of thousands of distinct CDR3 sequences, approximately 50% of them present only once. The clonotype originates from a girl aged 5-17 years with multiple sclerosis. The rearrangement links TRBV4-2 to TRBJ1-2, with D maybe TRBD1 (6 bases). Material for sequencing was blood. CDR3 DNA sequence: TGTGCCAGCAGCCAAGTGGGGACGGACAGTTATGGCTACACCTTC. It is translated as CASSQVGTDSYGYTF.